This entry concerns a single TCR beta chain. What it binds is not known. The data derive from a study of STAT3 mutations in large granular lymphocyte leukemia. Study as a whole: Canonical activating STAT3 mutations were detected in roughly half of the longitudinally sequenced T-LGLL patients. Study-wide results and limits: In several patients, dominant TCR clone burden exceeded STAT3 mutant burden, suggesting STAT3 mutation arose secondarily. Every T-cell large granular lymphocyte leukemia patient had at least one immunodominant TCR beta clonotype. Variable sampling intervals and differing treatment regimens complicated linking therapy response to TCR clonal burden changes. Persisting codominant clonotypes may have hidden a small pathogenic clone.

This CDR3 spans 13 amino acids. V shed 4 bases and J shed 5 bases, with 9 bases lying between them. From germline, CDR1 is KGHSH and CDR2 LQKENI. Method: immunoSEQ multiplex PCR; TCRdb's copy keeps in-frame clones and lacks some. The sample has several thousand clones, roughly four fifths seen once. Sample: peripheral blood mononuclear cells. This chain links TRBV18 with TRBJ2-1; the D gene is possibly TRBD1 (6 bases). This TCR derives from a man between 60 and 75 years old with T-cell large granular lymphocyte leukemia. Some clones in this sample may be carry-over from other donors' samples. DNA of the CDR3: TGTGCCAGCTCACAGGGACACAACAATGAGCAGTTCTTC. It codes for CASSQGHNNEQFF. The variable domain in full, with the rest retrieved from reference TRBV18 and TRBJ2-1, is NAGVMQNPRHLVRRRGQEARLRCSPMKGHSHVYWYRQLPEEGLKFMVYLQKENIIDESGMPKERFSAEFPKEGPSILRIQQVVRGDSAAYFCASSQGHNNEQFFGPGTRLTVL.